The present T cell receptor beta chain was sequenced within a study of cytomegalovirus exposure and HLA in healthy donors. Sequenced by immunoSEQ multiplex PCR; TCRdb stores in-frame clones only, minus some. The data show 200,000 to 250,000 clones, approximately 80% seen once. About this clone itself: What it recognizes is unknown.

Study outcomes and limitations: Despite most TCR sequences being rare, some public TCRs occurred in many donors.

This CDR3 is 16 amino acids long. The origin of this receptor is a woman aged 25-40 years in good health and CMV-seropositive. V is TRBV1 and J is TRBJ2-1; TRBD2, the table's D call, was not compared with the DNA. TRBV1 is described as a pseudogene. The sequenced sample was PBMCs. The DNA of the CDR3 is TGCACCAGCAGCCATCAAGGTAGGACTAGCGGGCTGGAACTCTTCTTC. It codes for CTSSHQGRTSGLELFF.